This T cell receptor (beta chain) is drawn from a study of shared clonotypes between healthy human individuals. Findings and caveats of the study: Sequencing depth was expected to affect clonotype sharing among donors.

Splitting of each subset's genomic DNA was done evenly across several immunoSEQ plates. In the original workflow: ImmunoSEQ only sent back junction sequences with no quality scores, so filtering was done differently. Repertoires were generated with immunoSEQ multiplex PCR, while TCRdb's copy carries only in-frame clones and drops some. That table supplies the V and J calls and clone size; D and trimming were determined from the DNA. The table records 520,000 or so clones, approximately 79% of them present only once. Healthy HIV-negative adults without recent acute infections or vaccinations served as donors. Germline CDR1 and CDR2: MDHEN and SYDVKM. This CDR3 region has 17 residues. Trimming cost V 5 bases and J 3 bases; bases outside gene matches: 12. In its sample, this clone was seen many times. No antigen is known for it.

Specimen: PBMCs. The sequence was obtained from a woman between 40 and 55 years old in good health. Some clones in this sample may be carry-over from other donors' samples. The J gene is TRBJ1-3, the V gene TRBV28; TRBD1 matches at 8 bases. This CDR3 is CASSSIGQGLFGNTIYF. The CDR3 nucleotides are TGTGCCAGCAGTAGCATAGGACAGGGTTTATTTGGAAACACCATATATTTT.